This TCR beta chain was sequenced during a study of cytomegalovirus exposure and HLA in healthy donors. Overall study findings and caveats: Most TCR beta V segments were productive about 90% or about 30% of the time in an earlier analysis. Most sequenced TCRs were rare (though some public TCRs occurred in many donors). A later analysis found that most CMV-associated TCR beta chains appeared HLA-restricted.

Vbeta (60) and Jbeta (13) primers were used in the PCR. Sequencing was performed with immunoSEQ multiplex PCR; in TCRdb, only in-frame clones are kept and a portion is missing. In the table there are 150,000 to 200,000 clones, 75% to 80% of which are singletons. To note about this clone: Antigen specificity is unknown.

This receptor was obtained from a woman in her 30s in good health and CMV-seropositive. Sequencing was carried out using PBMCs.

The CDR3 nucleotides read TGTGCCAGCAGTTTATTCCCCGGGATGACCGTATACAATGAGCAGTTCTTC. Translated, it gives CASSLFPGMTVYNEQFF. The rearrangement links TRBV27 to TRBJ2-1; D perhaps matches TRBD2 (5 bases). Per germline, CDR1 MNHEY and CDR2 SMNVEV (reference sequence). V was trimmed by 1 base and J by 4 bases, leaving 17 bases between them. This CDR3 is 17 amino acids long.